This entry is about one T cell receptor (beta chain). The V gene lost 7 bases and the J gene lost 6 bases, with 9 bases spanning the gap. This CDR3 comprises 11 residues. The V gene's germline CDR1 is MNHEY and CDR2 SVGAGI. This sample was included in a study of blood T cell repertoires in COVID-19. Study-level background: The United States, Italy and Spain supplied acute and convalescent COVID-19 samples.

Generated by immunoSEQ multiplex PCR, the TCRdb table keeps only in-frame clones and is missing some. The table lists about 170,000 clones, approximately 87% of them singletons. The source material was peripheral blood. This TCR came from a woman aged 60 to 75 with COVID-19, enrolled during active disease. The rearrangement uses TRBV6-5 and TRBJ1-1, with D unresolved. In DNA, the CDR3 is TGTGCCAGCATCCGGGAGTCTGAAGCTTTCTTT. It specifies CASIRESEAFF.